Each of the 20 T cell receptor beta chains below was sequenced from the same sample in a study of blood T cell repertoires in COVID-19. Assay used: immunoSEQ multiplex PCR; TCRdb lists only in-frame clones, some missing. This table holds over 50,000 clones, approximately 87% found once. Sequences were obtained from peripheral blood. All receptors derive from a man aged 55 to 69 with acute or convalescent COVID-19.

The chain carries TRBV19 and TRBJ1-2; no clear D. V was shortened by 3 bases and J by 2 bases, with 13 bases between the two germline ends. This CDR3 has 15 residues. Per the germline V gene, CDR1 is LNHDA and CDR2 is SQIVND (reference sequence). The CDR3 spells CASSIYPDTNYGYTF. DNA for the CDR3: TGTGCCAGTAGTATTTACCCCGACACGAACTATGGCTACACCTTC.

CDR3: CASSSRQGAADTQYF. DNA for the CDR3: TGTGCCAGCAGCTCCCGACAAGGCGCCGCAGATACGCAGTATTTT. The chain uses TRBV11-1 and TRBJ2-3, with unresolved D. V lost 4 bases to trimming and J lost 4 bases, with 15 bases between them. Germline values: CDR1 SGHAT, CDR2 FQDESV (reference sequence). This CDR3 comprises 15 residues.

The chain employs TRBV27 and TRBJ2-7; 10 bases align to TRBD1. There are 13 residues in the CDR3. The trim removed 5 bases at V and 4 bases at J, leaving 2 bases unmatched. Germline V gives CDR1 MNHEY, CDR2 SMNVEV (reference sequence). The CDR3 DNA reads as TGTGCCAGCAGTCGACAGGGGGCGTACGAGCAGTACTTC. Its protein is CASSRQGAYEQYF.

CDR3 DNA sequence: TGCGCCAGCAGCCCGCAGGCGACTACCACAGATACGCAGTATTTT. It translates to CASSPQATTTDTQYF. This chain links TRBV5-1 with TRBJ2-3; perhaps TRBD2 as D (5 bases). Germline values: CDR1 SGHRS, CDR2 YFSETQ. This CDR3 is built from 15 residues. V was cut by 4 bases and J by 2 bases, with 14 bases left in between.

The gene calls are TRBV29-1 and TRBJ2-3, with D possibly matching TRBD2 (5 bases). Germline V gives CDR1 SQVTM, CDR2 ANQGSEA. V lost 7 bases to trimming and J lost 6 bases, with 11 bases between them. This CDR3 comprises 11 residues. CDR3 protein: CSAGEGDTQYF. The CDR3 coding sequence is TGCAGCGCCGGGGAAGGCGATACGCAGTATTTT.

This chain joins TRBV19 and TRBJ1-1; no clear D gene. CDR3 length: 11 residues. Germline CDR1 reads LNHDA; CDR2 reads SQIVND (reference sequence). Trimming left V 7 bases short and J 1 base short, with 4 bases between. CDR3 protein: CASTKNTEAFF. DNA of the CDR3: TGTGCCAGTACCAAGAACACTGAAGCTTTCTTT. The full variable domain, completed using reference TRBV19 and TRBJ1-1, is DGGITQSPKYLFRKEGQNVTLSCEQNLNHDAMYWYRQDPGQGLRLIYYSQIVNDFQKGDIAEGYSVSREKKESFPLTVTSAQKNPTAFYLCASTKNTEAFFGQGTRLTVV.

The chain uses TRBV13 and TRBJ1-3, with 8 bases that match TRBD1. The CDR3 runs to 15 residues. The V gene's germline CDR1 is PRHDT and CDR2 FYEKMQ (reference sequence). J was trimmed by 2 bases and V by 1 base; bases with no gene match: 1. CDR3 in DNA: TGTGCCAGCAGCTTAGACAGGGGGACTGGAAACACCATATATTTT. As protein: CASSLDRGTGNTIYF.

The rearrangement joins TRBV27 to TRBJ1-1; 7 positions match TRBD1. Per the germline V gene, CDR1 is MNHEY and CDR2 is SMNVEV (reference sequence). The CDR3 sequence is 14 residues long. The ends lost 5 bases at V and 1 base at J; junction bases unmatched: 4. The CDR3 sequence is CASSTRTGNTEAFF. CDR3 sequence (DNA): TGTGCCAGCAGTACAAGGACAGGGAACACTGAAGCTTTCTTT.

The V call is TRBV7-9, the J call TRBJ1-2, with a tentative D call TRBD1 (5 bases). The V end lost 0 bases, the J end lost 2 bases, and 7 bases lay between the germline ends. The CDR3 totals 14 residues. The germline V gene encodes CDR1 SEHNR and CDR2 FQNEAQ (reference sequence). The CDR3 region is CASSLARQNYGYTF. DNA for the CDR3: TGTGCCAGCAGCTTAGCCCGACAGAACTATGGCTACACCTTC.

The chain employs TRBV6-5 and TRBJ2-4; D perhaps matches TRBD1 (5 bases). V was clipped by 6 bases and J by 11 bases, with 20 bases between them. This CDR3 has 14 amino acids. From germline, CDR1 is MNHEY and CDR2 SVGAGI. The CDR3 here is CASRNSDTETLQYF. CDR3 coding DNA: TGTGCCAGCAGAAACTCGGACACCGAGACGCTTCAGTACTTC.

J is TRBJ1-5 and V is TRBV6-5; D may be TRBD1 (6 bases). Germline assignment: CDR1 MNHEY and CDR2 SVGAGI. CDR3 length equals 16 residues. V was clipped by 0 bases and J by 6 bases, with 15 bases between them. CDR3 coding DNA: TGTGCCAGCAGTTACTCTCTCGGGGGGCGAGCTCAGCCCCAGCATTTT. Protein sequence: CASSYSLGGRAQPQHF.

The rearrangement uses TRBV11-2 and TRBJ2-3; 9 bases agree with TRBD1. V lost 2 bases, J lost 5 bases, and 5 bases stayed unmatched. Looked up from germline, CDR1 is SGHAT and CDR2 is FQNNGV. CDR3 length: 15 residues. The CDR3 here is CASSLIETGGDTQYF. The CDR3 region has the DNA TGTGCCAGCAGCTTAATCGAGACAGGGGGAGATACGCAGTATTTT.

This rearrangement joins TRBV12-3 or TRBV12-4 to TRBJ2-1, with D possibly TRBD1 on 5 matching bases. V was pared by 0 bases and J by 8 bases, with 8 bases between. This CDR3 is 13 amino acids long. CDR3 coding DNA: TGTGCCAGCAGTTTAGCGACAGTCCATGAGCAGTTCTTC. As protein: CASSLATVHEQFF.

The sample holds one count of this clone. The chain recombines TRBV19 with TRBJ1-2; perhaps TRBD1 as D (5 bases). V was cut by 6 bases and J by 8 bases, with 19 bases left in between. CDR3 size: 14 residues. The V gene's germline CDR1 is LNHDA and CDR2 SQIVND (reference sequence). The CDR3 DNA is TGTGCCAGTAGCCCGGACCAGGGTGGATGGGGCTACACCTTC. Translating it yields CASSPDQGGWGYTF.

The CDR3 sequence: CASSDTTGGWDSPLHF. Written as DNA, the CDR3 is TGTGCCAGCAGCGATACTACAGGGGGCTGGGATTCACCCCTCCACTTT. V usage is TRBV5-6 and J usage is TRBJ1-6; 9 bases are a match to TRBD1. The germline gives CDR1 SGHDT, CDR2 YYEEEE. This CDR3 comprises 16 residues. Losses at the gene ends were 4 bases for V and 8 bases for J; bases not matched to a gene: 10.

The chain links TRBV7-8 to TRBJ1-4; D ambiguous. The CDR3 length is 15 residues. V shed 5 bases and J shed 8 bases, with 18 bases lying between them. Looked up from germline, CDR1 is SGHVS and CDR2 is FQNEAQ. CDR3 region: CASSPRDQNPEKLFF. CDR3 sequence (DNA): TGTGCCAGCAGCCCCCGGGATCAAAATCCCGAAAAACTGTTTTTT.

The chain couples TRBV2 to TRBJ1-3, with D perhaps TRBD1 (6 bases). Looked up from germline, CDR1 is SNHLY and CDR2 is FYNNEI. Trimming pared 6 bases from V and 0 bases from J, leaving 15 bases between. The CDR3 has 16 amino acids. The CDR3 spells CASSPQTGLSGNTIYF. CDR3 DNA sequence: TGTGCCAGCAGCCCGCAGACAGGACTCTCTGGAAACACCATATATTTT.

This clone was counted once. V is TRBV6-5 and J is TRBJ1-2, with D possibly being TRBD1 (6 bases). V dropped 6 bases and J dropped 8 bases, with 16 bases sitting between them. This CDR3 spans 13 amino acids. In germline, CDR1 is MNHEY, CDR2 SVGAGI. DNA for the CDR3: TGTGCCAGCAGGCCGGGGGGGGCGGTCGGCTACACCTTC. It specifies CASRPGGAVGYTF.

The chain uses TRBV29-1 and TRBJ2-3; TRBD2 aligns across 8 bases. CDR1 is SQVTM and CDR2 is ANQGSEA in the germline V gene. Trimming cost V 4 bases and J 5 bases; bases outside gene matches: 8. CDR3 length equals 14 residues. The CDR3 sequence: CSVAIGGAEDTQYF. DNA of the CDR3: TGCAGCGTTGCCATCGGGGGGGCTGAAGATACGCAGTATTTT.

The V gene is TRBV7-2, the J gene TRBJ2-4, with D tentatively TRBD1 (5 bases). Germline-derived CDR1 and CDR2 are SGHTA and FQGNSA. The CDR3 has 15 amino acids. V was shortened by 3 bases and J by 2 bases, with 11 bases between the two germline ends. CDR3 residues: CASSLESGTKNIQYF. CDR3 nucleotides: TGTGCCAGCAGCTTGGAATCAGGGACCAAAAACATTCAGTACTTC. Filled out from reference TRBV7-2 and TRBJ2-4, the complete variable domain reads GAGVSQSPSNKVTEKGKDVELRCDPISGHTALYWYRQSLGQGLEFLIYFQGNSAPDKSGLPSDRFSAERTGGSVSTLTIQRTQQEDSAVYLCASSLESGTKNIQYFGAGTRLSVL.